This T cell receptor (beta chain) was retrieved from a study of a mutant IDH1 vaccine in newly diagnosed glioma. Looking at the study overall: Pretreatment consisted of radiotherapy, temozolomide, or both, with most receiving both.

The study, taken as a whole, reports: Pseudoprogression apparently tracked independently of changes in top peripheral T cell clonotypes.

In this sample, this clone turned up once. Its matching antigen is unknown. Only in-frame clones appear in the TCRdb table, and some are missing; sequencing was by immunoSEQ multiplex PCR. The sample lists tens of thousands of clones, 65% to 85% seen once, with roughly 19% in the top ten. The time point was: baseline, week 1 (first vaccination visit). Documented treatment: pre-vaccination baseline after standard-of-care therapy. The study enrolled donors with new WHO grade 3 or 4 IDH1-mutant, ATRX-lost astrocytomas. Per germline, CDR1 DFQATT and CDR2 SNEGSKA (reference sequence). With 8 bases removed from V and 0 bases from J, the gap between germline ends came to 7 bases. The CDR3 is made up of 11 amino acids.

This chain links TRBV20-1 with TRBJ1-1; D not certain. The source was PBMCs, collected from a glioma patient treated with radiotherapy, temozolomide or both. The TCR comes from a man younger than 30 with glioma. The CDR3 DNA is TGCAGTTCGGGTCTGAACACTGAAGCTTTCTTT. Translated, it gives CSSGLNTEAFF.